This T cell receptor (beta chain) was obtained from a study of monozygotic twins with inflammatory bowel disease (dated by TCRdb to between 2017 and 2020). Study-level background: In total, 28 monozygotic twin pairs made up the full study: 19 Danish pairs, all IBD-discordant, plus nine German pairs, of which four were IBD-concordant and five were IBD-discordant. Each individual had, on average, about 151 000 unique TCRalpha sequences and 181 000 unique TCRbeta sequences available for analysis. The search for disease-associated traits relied mainly on comparing IBD patients with their genetically identical healthy co-twins within discordant pairs.

The germline V gene encodes CDR1 LNHDA and CDR2 SQIVND (reference sequence). The CDR3 sequence holds 13 residues, the cysteine and phenylalanine included. No DNA is recorded. From each donor, a roughly 2.7 ml peripheral blood sample was collected into PAXgene tubes and kept at -80 degrees C. Without any T cell sorting, total RNA was extracted from whole blood using the PAXgene blood miRNA kit on an automated QIAcube. Peripheral blood from monozygotic twin pairs concordant or discordant for inflammatory bowel disease was subjected to deep TCRalpha and TCRbeta repertoire profiling with unique molecular barcoding. For every twin pair, smoking habits were documented, and each individual was categorised as a current, former or never smoker. Libraries were made using 5' RACE. Preparation of each TCR library used approximately 4,000 ng of total RNA. cDNA was synthesized with SMARTScribe reverse transcriptase in eight separate reactions per sample. During cDNA synthesis, unique molecular identifiers containing a 6-nucleotide sample barcode were introduced by template switching. Amplification of TCRalpha and TCRbeta cDNA involved two nested PCRs of 16 and 9 cycles, and each PCR was followed by bead purification. Before amplification, the cDNA was treated with uracil DNA-glycosylase and purified using the QIAquick PCR purification kit. In the second PCR, Illumina TruSeq-compatible adapters and sample-specific barcodes were added. Library quality and concentration were checked on TapeStation and Qubit, and libraries were pooled at around 4.9 ng each. Pooled libraries were sequenced on an Illumina HiSeq2500 single-index Rapid Run with 2 x 100 bp reads and custom sequencing primers. Per the original workflow: MiGEC version 1.2.6 was used for UMI-based consensus assembly, which corrected PCR and sequencing errors. MiXCR version 2.1.1 handled V(D)J alignment, clonotype assembly and CDR3 extraction. To normalise gene usage, clonotype sharing and MAIT/NKT TCR abundance, the analysis used the top 1000, 10 000 and 20 000 clonotypes per sample. After downsampling to 27 000 UMIs, diversity was calculated as the inverse Simpson index using the vegan R package. Paired Mann-Whitney U tests were applied to discordant twin pairs, with Benjamini-Hochberg correction for multiple testing. Based on TCRdb reprocessing of the reads, there is one entry per CDR3 protein sequence, and DNA is missing. These V and J calls originate from TCRdb's pipeline instead of the authors' own analysis. The table held for this sample gives some 440,000 distinct CDR3 sequences. 2% to 2.5% of the sample goes to the ten largest clones.

General study outcomes and caveats: Compared with healthy twins, IBD patients had fewer clonotypes in common with other individuals, a difference most pronounced in patients showing signs of disease activity. Because patients were on differing immunosuppressive treatments, the repertoires may have picked up extra background noise and inter-individual variability. Distinction between different T cell subtypes could not be achieved in the analysis. A decrease in TCRbeta repertoire diversity, as measured by inverse Simpson index, was observed in IBD patients compared with their healthy co-twins. The results gave no support for a single strong signal or clonotype linked to IBD. Repertoire similarity did not differ between concordant and discordant twins, which could be due to limited statistical power.

Notes on this clonotype: There is no known antigen for this receptor.

The sample was blood. Recombination linked TRBV19 to TRBJ2-5; TCRdb proposes TRBD1, but this gene call is untestable without DNA. This clonotype was obtained from a human donor with ulcerative colitis or Crohn's disease, or a healthy co-twin of an affected twin (not recorded which). The CDR3 protein sequence reads: CASSPAGQETQYF.